These 15 T cell receptor beta chains came from one sample sequenced in a study of regulatory T cells in long-lasting Graves disease (dated by TCRdb to the early 2020s). Receptor amplification or capture employed multiplex PCR. Sequencing was performed on an Illumina HiSeq 4000. To build TCR beta libraries, CDR3 regions were amplified by Arm-PCR using iRepertoire HTBI primers. The public reads were reanalyzed by TCRdb: fastp trimming at Q25, MiXCR alignment, in-frame beta chains only. Identical CDR3 proteins give one entry, which carries the most common genes and DNA. This sample gives around 450,000 distinct CDR3 sequences in total; about 15% of them show up just once. The ten most abundant clones make up over 7% of the sample. The time point label, as the study defines it: newly diagnosed GD, antithyroid drugs for less than 3 months. For both TCR sequencing and RNA sequencing, RNA was extracted from PBMCs using TRIzol.

The same specimen was also included in a second study, on T cells in Graves' hyperthyroidism and ophthalmopathy.

The sequencing here drew on peripheral blood mononuclear cells (PBMCs), taken at new diagnosis, from a patient treated with antithyroid drugs. The receptors originated from a woman between 40 and 55 years old with Graves disease. Donor details come from another sample of the same person, matched by shared clones.

This clonotype has a count of ten or more. This chain connects TRBV6-2 or TRBV6-3 to TRBJ2-1, with 14 bases matching TRBD2. The CDR3 extends over 15 amino acids. Unmatched junction bases numbered 2, after V lost 5 bases and J lost 5 bases. Per the germline V gene, CDR1 is MNHEY and CDR2 is SVGEGT. In DNA, the CDR3 is TGTGCCAGCAGTGAGGGACTAGCGGGGGACAATGAGCAGTTCTTC. This gives the protein CASSEGLAGDNEQFF.

On this clonotype: A far larger clone is a single base away, which makes a read error likely. CDR3 bases: TGTGCCGGCAGCCCTGTGGGCCAATTCACCCTCCACTTT. It encodes CAGSPVGQFTLHF. This chain joins TRBV11-2 and TRBJ1-6, with D unresolved. The CDR3 runs 13 residues. Germline V lookup: CDR1 SGHAT, CDR2 FQNNGV.

This clonotype was recorded many times. The chain recombines TRBV7-6 with TRBJ2-2; TRBD2 aligns across 12 bases. Germline assignment: CDR1 SGHVS and CDR2 FNYEAQ. This CDR3 spans 17 amino acids. With V trimmed by 5 bases and J by 5 bases, 9 bases remained unmatched. The CDR3 sequence is CASSQRGTSGLTGELFF. The CDR3 DNA reads TGTGCCAGCAGCCAGAGAGGGACTAGCGGGCTTACCGGGGAGCTGTTTTTT.

The chain couples TRBV5-1 to TRBJ2-1, with a weak D call TRBD2 (5 bases). The V gene's germline CDR1 is SGHRS and CDR2 YFSETQ. The V and J ends lost 4 bases and 9 bases respectively, with 14 bases between them. The CDR3 has 13 residues. The CDR3: CASSIVLATEQFF. The CDR3 nucleotides read TGCGCCAGCAGCATCGTGCTAGCTACTGAGCAGTTCTTC.

The sample holds many counts of this clonotype. CDR3 sequence reads: CASTPSQVNNSPLHF. The CDR3 DNA is TGTGCCAGCACCCCGAGCCAGGTTAATAATTCACCCCTCCACTTT. The rearrangement uses TRBV28 and TRBJ1-6; the D is unclear. Germline CDR1 and CDR2: MDHEN and SYDVKM. This CDR3 spans 15 amino acids. Trimming shortened V by 7 bases and J by 5 bases, and 15 bases separated the two germline ends.

The chain employs TRBV29-1 and TRBJ2-3; D is possibly TRBD2 (6 bases). Trimming removed 3 bases at V and 0 bases at J, with 22 bases between. Germline assignment: CDR1 SQVTM and CDR2 ANQGSEA. The CDR3 contains 18 residues. The chain's CDR3 is CSVEGTASGAGSTDTQYF. The CDR3 DNA sequence: TGCAGCGTTGAGGGGACGGCCAGCGGTGCGGGGAGCACAGATACGCAGTATTTT.

The rearrangement joins TRBV24-1 to TRBJ1-2, with TRBD1 matching over 12 bases. The germline CDR1 and CDR2 sequences are KGHDR and SFDVKD. The J segment lost 6 bases and the V segment lost 4 bases, leaving 11 bases of the junction unmatched. The CDR3 is 17 amino acids. CDR3 amino acids: CATSDPGTGGASHGYTF. CDR3 DNA sequence: TGTGCCACCAGTGACCCCGGGACAGGGGGCGCATCCCATGGCTACACCTTC.

This clonotype has ten or more counts. The rearrangement uses TRBV18 and TRBJ1-2, with unresolved D. The V gene's germline CDR1 is KGHSH and CDR2 LQKENI. V lost 3 bases and J 3 bases, leaving 5 bases between the germline ends. This CDR3 spans 12 amino acids. The CDR3 protein is CASSPRDYGYTF. The DNA of the CDR3 is TGTGCCAGCTCACCCCGAGACTATGGCTACACCTTC.

For the CDR3, the DNA is TGTGCCACCCGCCAGGACAGGCCGTACGAGCAGTACTTC. Translation gives CATRQDRPYEQYF. The genes are TRBV7-2 and TRBJ2-7; 7 nucleotides agree with TRBD1. Germline CDR1 reads SGHTA; CDR2 reads FQGNSA. Trimming at V came to 10 bases and at J to 4 bases, leaving 10 bases not matched to a gene. The CDR3 length is 13 residues.

With respect to this clonotype: A read error may explain this, as a much larger clone is one base away. The chain joins TRBV28 to TRBJ2-1; 9 bases are shared with TRBD2. The CDR3 contains 12 residues. Looked up from germline, CDR1 is MDHEN and CDR2 is SYDVKM. CDR3 sequence reads: CACSHAGLAPFF. The CDR3 bases are TGTGCCTGCAGTCATGCGGGACTAGCCCCGTTCTTC.

The V and J genes are TRBV5-6 and TRBJ1-2; D is perhaps TRBD1 (5 bases). With 0 bases removed from V and 5 bases from J, the gap between germline ends came to 20 bases. The CDR3 has 17 residues. From germline, CDR1 is SGHDT and CDR2 YYEEEE. CDR3 amino acids: CASSLAGRGPRLYGYTF. CDR3 nucleotide sequence: TGTGCCAGCAGCTTGGCCGGAAGGGGACCAAGACTATATGGCTACACCTTC.

This clonotype was detected ten times or more. The V and J genes are TRBV11-3 and TRBJ1-6; D might be TRBD1 (6 bases). CDR1 is SGHNT, CDR2 YENEEA, per germline. V was trimmed by 4 bases and J by 8 bases, leaving 12 bases between them. The CDR3 is 14 residues long. As DNA, the CDR3 is TGTGCCAGCAGCTGGGGGGCCGGGGATTCACCCCTCCACTTT. Encoded protein: CASSWGAGDSPLHF.

This clonotype was seen repeatedly, ten times or more. The chain recombines TRBV7-9 with TRBJ2-1; no definite D call. Between the trimmed V and J ends, which lost 1 base and 0 bases, there was a span of 10 bases. This CDR3 contains 16 residues. The germline gives CDR1 SEHNR, CDR2 FQNEAQ (reference sequence). The CDR3 loop is CASSLVADPSYNEQFF. DNA for the CDR3: TGTGCCAGCAGCTTAGTGGCTGATCCCTCCTACAATGAGCAGTTCTTC.

This clonotype was observed a few times. This sequence joins TRBV24-1 and TRBJ2-1; TRBD2 aligns across 7 bases. Germline-derived CDR1 and CDR2 are KGHDR and SFDVKD. The junction had 8 bases not matched to a gene; V was cut back by 4 bases and J by 3 bases. This CDR3 comprises 16 residues. CDR3 nucleotide sequence: TGTGCCACCAGTGAAACTGGACTAGTTGGCTACAATGAGCAGTTCTTC. Amino acid sequence: CATSETGLVGYNEQFF.

There are many counts of this clonotype. The chain recombines TRBV2 with TRBJ2-5; D uncertain. Germline CDR1 SNHLY, CDR2 FYNNEI. Trimming shortened V by 6 bases and J by 0 bases, and 2 bases separated the two germline ends. The CDR3 is made up of 11 amino acids. The CDR3 here is CASRYQETQYF. CDR3 DNA: TGTGCCAGCAGGTACCAAGAGACCCAGTACTTC.